The 12 T cell receptor beta chains below all came from one sample that was sequenced in a study of T cell repertoires in cytomegalovirus infection. MiXCR, run by TCRdb on the reads, gives a single entry per CDR3 protein. This table holds about 140,000 distinct CDR3 sequences, about 6.1% found once. Material for sequencing was PBMCs. Receptors were obtained from a human donor in good health (CMV status not recorded). Some clones in this sample may be carry-over from other donors' samples.

This clonotype was picked up many times. This rearrangement joins TRBV12-3 or TRBV12-4 to TRBJ1-1, with 7 bases lining up with TRBD1. The CDR3 totals 13 residues. V trimming: 4 bases; J trimming: 6 bases; junction bases outside the gene matches: 5. The chain's CDR3 is CASSSRTGAEAFF. In DNA form, the CDR3 reads TGTGCCAGCAGTTCTAGAACAGGGGCTGAAGCTTTCTTT.

The V and J genes are TRBV6-5 and TRBJ2-3, with 8 bases matching TRBD2. J lost 2 bases, V lost 7 bases, and 5 bases had no gene match. This CDR3 is built from 14 residues. Germline lookup yields CDR1 MNHEY and CDR2 SVGAGI. The CDR3 spells CASKEAGVTDTQYF. CDR3 DNA sequence: TGTGCCAGCAAAGAAGCGGGGGTCACAGATACGCAGTATTTT.

There are many counts of this clonotype. This chain links TRBV7-6 with TRBJ1-1; D is unresolved. The length of the CDR3 is 14 residues. The V and J ends lost 0 bases and 1 base respectively, with 6 bases between them. Germline V lookup: CDR1 SGHVS, CDR2 FNYEAQ. CDR3 protein: CASSLARSNTEAFF. For the CDR3, the DNA is TGTGCCAGCAGCTTAGCGCGGTCGAACACTGAAGCTTTCTTT.

The sample holds many counts of this clonotype. J is TRBJ2-3 and V is TRBV7-2, with a possible D match to TRBD2 (5 bases). Per germline, CDR1 SGHTA and CDR2 FQGNSA. The ends were cut back, 2 bases at V and 6 bases at J, with 9 bases in the middle. This CDR3 is 13 amino acids long. The CDR3 coding sequence is TGTGCCAGCAGCTTACCTAGCAGGGATACGCAGTATTTT. It translates to CASSLPSRDTQYF.

This chain connects TRBV20-1 to TRBJ1-5, with unresolved D. CDR3 length: 15 residues. Per germline, CDR1 DFQATT and CDR2 SNEGSKA (reference sequence). V was cut by 6 bases and J by 4 bases, with 19 bases left in between. CDR3 nucleotides: TGCAGTGCAAGGCCTCAGACGGGAGATAATCAGCCCCAGCATTTT. Residues: CSARPQTGDNQPQHF.

This clonotype occurred a few times. This sequence joins TRBV10-3 and TRBJ2-4; D possibly corresponds to TRBD2 (5 bases). The CDR3 is made up of 13 amino acids. Trimming shortened V by 0 bases and J by 5 bases, and 5 bases separated the two germline ends. In germline, CDR1 is ENHRY, CDR2 SYGVKD. The CDR3 DNA reads TGTGCCATCAGTGAGTCGGGAGAAAACATTCAGTACTTC. Translation gives CAISESGENIQYF.

This clonotype showed up many times. The chain employs TRBV28 and TRBJ1-1; 9 positions agree with TRBD1. There are 14 residues in the CDR3. Germline V gene lookup returns CDR1 MDHEN and CDR2 SYDVKM. V trimming: 4 bases; J trimming: 3 bases; junction bases outside the gene matches: 3. The CDR3 region has the DNA TGTGCCAGCAGTTGGGGGGACAGGGACACTGAAGCTTTCTTT. This encodes CASSWGDRDTEAFF.

This clonotype has a count of ten or more. V and J are TRBV7-2 and TRBJ2-3; 9 bases agree with TRBD2. CDR3 length: 15 amino acids. Trimming cost V 6 bases and J 4 bases; bases outside gene matches: 8. CDR1 and CDR2 (germline): SGHTA, FQGNSA. The CDR3 DNA reads TGTGCCAGCAGACCAAGCGGGGGGACCGCAGATACGCAGTATTTT. Encoded protein: CASRPSGGTADTQYF.

This clonotype was observed many times. The gene calls are TRBV7-9 and TRBJ2-7; weak D call: TRBD1 (6 bases). Trimming stripped 5 bases from V and 4 bases from J, with 18 bases between. The CDR3 is made up of 15 amino acids. From germline, CDR1 is SEHNR and CDR2 FQNEAQ (reference sequence). The CDR3 DNA reads TGTGCCAGCAGCCCTTCTCGGGACACGGGTTACGAGCAGTACTTC. Translated: CASSPSRDTGYEQYF.

This clonotype was detected many times. CDR3 region: CASSQDPLWQGVTEAFF. The CDR3 nucleotides read TGCGCCAGCAGCCAAGATCCCCTTTGGCAGGGTGTCACTGAAGCTTTCTTT. The V call is TRBV4-1, the J call TRBJ1-1, with a possible D match to TRBD1 (5 bases). The CDR3 has 17 residues. V was cut by 0 bases and J by 4 bases, with 18 bases left in between. Germline V CDR1 and CDR2: MGHRA, YSYEKL.

This clonotype was seen a handful of times. V and J are TRBV7-2 and TRBJ2-2; D uncertain. V lost 10 bases, J lost 0 bases, and 12 bases lay in between. The CDR3 consists of 14 residues. Germline V gene data show CDR1 as SGHTA and CDR2 as FQGNSA. CDR3 sequence (DNA): TGTGCCACCAGGAGTAGCCCGAACACCGGGGAGCTGTTTTTT. Residues: CATRSSPNTGELFF.

This clonotype was counted many times. The chain uses TRBV7-2 and TRBJ1-1; D may be TRBD1 (5 bases). Trimming cost V 5 bases and J 12 bases, with 25 bases left between them. The CDR3 is 15 residues long. CDR1 SGHTA and CDR2 FQGNSA come from the germline V gene. The CDR3 nucleotides read TGTGCCAGCAGCCAGGGCCGTCCGGGTCAAGGGGAAACTTTCTTT. Translation: CASSQGRPGQGETFF.